This TCR beta chain appears in the sequencing data of a study of regulatory T cells in long-lasting Graves disease. Regarding the study as a whole: Patients with persistent disease shared 2,900 or so public clonotypes, outpacing the 966 shared by new patients.

The ends were cut back, 11 bases at V and 6 bases at J, with 16 bases in the middle. The CDR3 is 12 residues long. The germline gives CDR1 SNHLY, CDR2 FYNNEI. Time point meaning: newly diagnosed GD, antithyroid drugs for less than 3 months. There was RNA extracted from PBMCs, and the TCR library was made from it. Libraries of TCR beta came from iRepertoire HTBI primers plus Arm-PCR of CDR3 regions. TCRdb ran MiXCR on the multiplex PCR reads and lists one entry per CDR3 protein. The table lists 550,000 to 600,000 distinct CDR3 sequences, more than 15% of them singletons. This clonotype was detected only once. Its target is unknown. These data are also associated with another study on T cells in Graves' hyperthyroidism and ophthalmopathy. That work adds: Any patient presenting with uncontrolled infection, other autoimmune disease, pregnancy or lactation was left out. Ophthalmopathy was predicted by the model a median of approximately 6.6 months ahead of onset.

The clonotype comes from a young man with Graves disease. The sequencing here drew on peripheral blood mononuclear cells (PBMCs), taken at new diagnosis, from a patient treated with antithyroid drugs. The chain employs TRBV2 and TRBJ1-2; a possible D gene is TRBD1 (6 bases). For the CDR3, the DNA is TGTGCCTGTGTCGGGGGCCGGGATGGCTACACCTTC. This sequence encodes CACVGGRDGYTF.